The present TCR beta chain was sequenced within a study of cytomegalovirus exposure and HLA in healthy donors. The PCR had 60 Vbeta and 13 Jbeta primers. Repertoires were generated with immunoSEQ multiplex PCR, while TCRdb's copy carries only in-frame clones and drops some. The data contain fewer than 250,000 clones, roughly 73% of them seen just once; the ten biggest clones take up approximately 2.1%. This clone came up a few times. V shed 7 bases, J shed 8 bases, and the junction held 7 bases outside the gene matches. The CDR3 contains 12 residues. The germline CDR1 and CDR2 sequences are SQVTM and ANQGSEA.

The chain has TRBV29-1 and TRBJ2-4, with 8 bases that match TRBD1. The specimen was PBMCs. The clonotype was recovered from a woman aged 30 to 39 in good health and CMV-seropositive. The CDR3 DNA is TGCAGCGCCCAGGGGGCTGGGGACATTCAGTACTTC. Protein: CSAQGAGDIQYF.